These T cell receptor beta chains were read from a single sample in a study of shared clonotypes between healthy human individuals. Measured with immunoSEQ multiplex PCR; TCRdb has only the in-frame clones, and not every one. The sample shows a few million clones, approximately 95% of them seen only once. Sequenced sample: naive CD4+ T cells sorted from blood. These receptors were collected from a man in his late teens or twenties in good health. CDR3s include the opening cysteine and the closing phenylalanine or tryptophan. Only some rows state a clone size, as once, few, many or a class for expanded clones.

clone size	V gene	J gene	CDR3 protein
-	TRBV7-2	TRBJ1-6	CASSPRVSYNSPLHF
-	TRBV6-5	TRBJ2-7	CASSSGREQYF
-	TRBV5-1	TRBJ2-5	CASSLASGGQETQYF
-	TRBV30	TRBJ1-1	CAWSVGGKVTEAFF
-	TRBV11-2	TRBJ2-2	CASSLRTSGISGTGELFF
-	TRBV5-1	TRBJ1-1	CASSLGYRGAEAFF
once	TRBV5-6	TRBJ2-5	CASSFINQETQYF
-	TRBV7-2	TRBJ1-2	CASSSGPGGLGYTF
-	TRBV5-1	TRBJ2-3	CASRAALSTDTQYF
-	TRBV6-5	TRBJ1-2	CASRTGDGYTF
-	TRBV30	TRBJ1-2	CAWKGKQGVLQDYGYTF
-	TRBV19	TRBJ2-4	CASTPTGAIVKNIQYF
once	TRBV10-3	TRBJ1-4	CAISSGEKLFF
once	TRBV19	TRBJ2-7	CASSIVGTTSYEQYF
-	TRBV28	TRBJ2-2	CASRRDPPGELFF
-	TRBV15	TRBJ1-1	CATSSTGVGTEAFF
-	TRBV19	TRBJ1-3	CASTPGGTGNTIYF
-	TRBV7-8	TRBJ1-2	CASSTGQGGGYTF
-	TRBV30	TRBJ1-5	CAWSVALASNQPQHF
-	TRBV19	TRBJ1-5	CASSTIQGGQPQHF
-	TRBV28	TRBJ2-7	CASSLRTGGITYEQYF
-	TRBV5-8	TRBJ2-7	CASSLAGGTVYEQYF
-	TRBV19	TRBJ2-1	CASKSSRPLGDNEQFF
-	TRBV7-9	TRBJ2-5	CASSWSGSGTETQYF
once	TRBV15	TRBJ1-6	CATSRDSVSPLHF
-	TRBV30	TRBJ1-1	CAWNRFGTEAFF
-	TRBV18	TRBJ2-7	CASSPQPGSSYEQYF
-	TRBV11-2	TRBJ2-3	CASSLSRGIDTQYF
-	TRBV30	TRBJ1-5	CAWTTGTNQPQHF
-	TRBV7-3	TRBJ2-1	CASSSAQGPLEQFF
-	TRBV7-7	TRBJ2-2	CASSRLAGGPGELFF
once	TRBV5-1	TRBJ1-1	CASSFRTMNTEAFF
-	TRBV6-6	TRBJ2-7	CASSYTRWAYEQYF
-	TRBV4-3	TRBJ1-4	CASSPRGVGEKLFF
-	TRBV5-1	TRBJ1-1	CASSLDSVNTEAFF
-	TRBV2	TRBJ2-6	CASDGTSGSSGANVLTF
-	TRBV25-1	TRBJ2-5	CASTKGGLGETQYF
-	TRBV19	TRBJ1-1	CASSIMGLWDRPPNTEAFF
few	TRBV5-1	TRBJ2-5	CASSLGGQETQYF
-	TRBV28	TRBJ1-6	CASSLQAGAHNSPLHF
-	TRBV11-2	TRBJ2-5	CASSPSQIAGGEETQYF
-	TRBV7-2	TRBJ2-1	CASSLGRGAGANEQFF
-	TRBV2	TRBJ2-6	CASSESAGGANVLTF
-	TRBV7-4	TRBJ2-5	CASLSWETQYF
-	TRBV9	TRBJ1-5	CASSADSSNQPQHF
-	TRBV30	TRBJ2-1	CAWRDSGRGDYNEQFF
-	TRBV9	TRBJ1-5	CASLHWDRDGRSNQPQHF
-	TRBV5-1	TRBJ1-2	CASSSRREGNGYTF
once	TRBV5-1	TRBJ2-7	CASSLTGAENEQYF
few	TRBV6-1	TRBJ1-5	CASSESNRAQHF
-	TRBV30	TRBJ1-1	CAWSLDNSYRNTEAFF
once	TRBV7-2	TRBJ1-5	CASSLRGGNQPQHF
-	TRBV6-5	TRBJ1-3	CASTRREGNTIYF
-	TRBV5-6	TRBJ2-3	CASSRYRGSTDTQYF
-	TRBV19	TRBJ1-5	CASSQTGSQPQHF
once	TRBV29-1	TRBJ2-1	CSFWTSGSYEQFF